These 4 T cell receptor beta chains were sequenced from one sample in a study of blood T cell repertoires in COVID-19. Only in-frame clones appear in the TCRdb table, and some are missing; sequencing was by immunoSEQ multiplex PCR. The table includes about 310,000 clones, roughly 89% detected once. The sequencing input was PBMCs or T cells enriched from blood (not recorded which). The receptors were gathered from a woman younger than 35 with acute COVID-19.

Concerning this clone: Distinct nucleotide sequences in the sample also encode this CDR3. This chain's CDR3 is CASSIGGETQYF. As DNA, the CDR3 is TGTGCCAGTAGTATTGGGGGGGAGACCCAGTACTTC. The gene calls are TRBV19 and TRBJ2-5; tentatively, D is TRBD2 (6 bases). V lost 3 bases and J lost 5, with 7 bases in between. CDR3 length equals 12 residues. Germline CDR1 is LNHDA and CDR2 is SQIVND (reference sequence).

This rearrangement joins TRBV27 to TRBJ2-7; 10 positions agree with TRBD1. The CDR3 sequence is 14 residues long. Trimming at V came to 5 bases and at J to 2 bases, leaving 3 bases not matched to a gene. The germline gives CDR1 MNHEY, CDR2 SMNVEV (reference sequence). This CDR3 is CASSGQGVPYEQYF. The DNA of the CDR3 is TGTGCCAGCAGTGGACAGGGGGTTCCCTACGAGCAGTACTTC.

The chain links TRBV5-6 to TRBJ1-4; D not resolved. Between the trimmed V and J ends, which lost 6 bases and 6 bases, there was a span of 21 bases. Germline CDR1 SGHDT, CDR2 YYEEEE. This CDR3 is 16 amino acids long. The CDR3 region is CASTIFGSSGDEKLFF. The CDR3 region has the DNA TGTGCCAGCACCATCTTCGGCTCCTCAGGCGATGAAAAACTGTTTTTT.

This clone was counted once. The chain has TRBV28 and TRBJ2-1; a possible D gene is TRBD2 (6 bases). The germline V gene has CDR1 MDHEN and CDR2 SYDVKM. This CDR3 spans 16 amino acids. The germline V and J ends were trimmed by 7 bases and 0 bases, with 16 bases remaining between them. The CDR3 DNA is TGTGCCAGCAACGGAGTCGGGAGCAGCTCCTACAATGAGCAGTTCTTC. It encodes CASNGVGSSSYNEQFF.